Following are 12 T cell receptor beta chains from one sample sequenced in a study of Graves' ophthalmopathy and Graves' hyperthyroidism. TCR beta CDR3 regions were amplified from RNA transcripts. An initial RT-PCR round employing HTBI primers preceded a second-round multiplex PCR. From the multiplex PCR reads, TCRdb called clonotypes with MiXCR, one entry per CDR3 protein. The sample comprises about 39,000 distinct CDR3 sequences, about half of which are singletons, and 26% rests with the top ten. Sequenced: peripheral blood. Receptors were obtained from an adult woman with stable Graves' hyperthyroidism.

Points on this clonotype: One end of the junction is discordant with germline, which a read error may explain. This chain joins TRBV24-1 and TRBJ2-1, with D possibly TRBD2 on 6 matching bases. In germline, CDR1 is KGHDR, CDR2 SFDVKD. The CDR3 length is 14 residues. CDR3 loop: CATRDSGSYNGQFF. CDR3 sequence (DNA): TGTGCCACCAGAGATAGCGGCTCCTACAATGGGCAGTTCTTC.

V gene TRBV7-8 combines with J gene TRBJ2-7; 9 positions agree with TRBD1. Germline V CDR1 and CDR2: SGHVS, FQNEAQ. This CDR3 has 12 amino acids. Losses at the gene ends were 4 bases for V and 12 bases for J; bases not matched to a gene: 7. CDR3 region: CASSSDRGNTYF. CDR3 sequence (DNA): TGTGCCAGCAGCTCCGACAGGGGGAACACGTACTTC.

The chain carries TRBV7-6 and TRBJ1-5; 9 positions match TRBD1. Germline assignment: CDR1 SGHVS and CDR2 FNYEAQ. The CDR3 loop spans 14 amino acids. The V segment lost 0 bases and the J segment 7 bases; nucleotides outside the gene matches: 1. The CDR3 sequence: CASSLATGGQPQHF. The CDR3 nucleotides are TGTGCCAGCAGCTTAGCCACAGGGGGCCAGCCCCAGCATTTT.

This chain connects TRBV9 to TRBJ2-5, with a possible D match to TRBD2 (6 bases). The CDR3 consists of 16 residues. V lost 0 bases to trimming and J lost 5 bases, with 17 bases between them. Germline CDR1 SGDLS, CDR2 YYNGEE. The DNA of the CDR3 is TGTGCCAGCAGCGTAGCCCCCCGGGGAGGTGGGGAGACCCAGTACTTC. Amino acid sequence: CASSVAPRGGGETQYF.

The V gene is TRBV19, the J gene TRBJ1-2; 11 positions agree with TRBD1. The germline CDR1 and CDR2 sequences are LNHDA and SQIVND (reference sequence). The CDR3 contains 14 residues. Trimming removed 5 bases from V and 4 bases from J; junction bases left unmatched: 3. CDR3 residues: CASSAGTGGYGYTF. CDR3 nucleotide sequence: TGTGCCAGTAGTGCTGGGACAGGGGGCTATGGCTACACCTTC.

This clonotype was counted ten times or more. V gene TRBV19 combines with J gene TRBJ1-1; D gene uncertain. Germline loops: CDR1 LNHDA, CDR2 SQIVND (reference sequence). V was clipped by 3 bases and J by 2 bases, with 10 bases between them. The CDR3 has 14 residues. DNA of the CDR3: TGTGCCAGTAGTATGTGGGGAGCCAACACTGAAGCTTTCTTT. Translating it yields CASSMWGANTEAFF.

V is TRBV5-6 and J is TRBJ2-5; the D gene is possibly TRBD2 (6 bases). Per germline, CDR1 SGHDT and CDR2 YYEEEE. This CDR3 contains 14 residues. Trimming cost V 4 bases and J 7 bases, with 17 bases left between them. CDR3 nucleotides: TGTGCCAGCAGCACGTGGACCGGGGGAGGGACCCAGTACTTC. Protein: CASSTWTGGGTQYF.

This clonotype was detected many times. The chain carries TRBV4-1 and TRBJ2-5, with 10 nucleotides matching TRBD2. V gave up 4 bases and J gave up 2 bases; unmatched junction bases: 7. This CDR3 is built from 16 residues. Germline V gives CDR1 MGHRA, CDR2 YSYEKL. This chain's CDR3 is CASSPTAGGPQETQYF. The CDR3 nucleotides are TGCGCCAGCAGCCCGACAGCGGGAGGGCCTCAAGAGACCCAGTACTTC.

The chain uses TRBV20-1 and TRBJ1-6; D unclear. The CDR3 totals 14 residues. Germline assignment: CDR1 DFQATT and CDR2 SNEGSKA (reference sequence). V dropped 4 bases and J dropped 15 bases, with 22 bases sitting between them. The CDR3 sequence is CSAIPIGRENDLHF. The CDR3 DNA is TGCAGTGCTATCCCGATCGGACGGGAGAACGACCTCCACTTT.

This clonotype is deemed medium-sized. The J gene is TRBJ2-7, the V gene TRBV20-1; 7 bases fit TRBD1. V gave up 3 bases and J gave up 3 bases; unmatched junction bases: 8. The CDR3 loop spans 14 amino acids. The germline V gene encodes CDR1 DFQATT and CDR2 SNEGSKA (reference sequence). The CDR3 loop reads CSARPYRDSYEQYF. The CDR3 DNA reads TGCAGTGCTAGGCCCTATAGGGACAGCTACGAGCAGTACTTC.

This clonotype was detected ten times or more. The CDR3 region has the DNA TGTGCCAGCAGCCCAACCAGCGGACGGATACACACCGGGGAGCTGTTTTTT. Its translation: CASSPTSGRIHTGELFF. This rearrangement joins TRBV14 to TRBJ2-2; D is perhaps TRBD2 (5 bases). CDR3 size: 17 residues. V shed 4 bases and J shed 3 bases, with 18 bases lying between them. Germline values: CDR1 SGHDN, CDR2 FVKESK. Together with reference TRBV14 and TRBJ2-2, the CDR3 gives the full variable domain: EAGVTQFPSHSVIEKGQTVTLRCDPISGHDNLYWYRRVMGKEIKFLLHFVKESKQDESGMPNNRFLAERTGGTYSTLKVQPAELEDSGVYFCASSPTSGRIHTGELFFGEGSRLTVL.

Comments on this clonotype: Relative to the germline gene, one junction end is altered; a read error may explain this. The chain combines TRBV9 with TRBJ2-5, with 7 bases aligning to TRBD1. The CDR3 spans 14 residues. Looked up from germline, CDR1 is SGDLS and CDR2 is YYNGEE. The CDR3 DNA is TGTGTCAGCAGCACCGGGACAGAACAAGAGACCCAGTACTTC. Translation gives CVSSTGTEQETQYF.